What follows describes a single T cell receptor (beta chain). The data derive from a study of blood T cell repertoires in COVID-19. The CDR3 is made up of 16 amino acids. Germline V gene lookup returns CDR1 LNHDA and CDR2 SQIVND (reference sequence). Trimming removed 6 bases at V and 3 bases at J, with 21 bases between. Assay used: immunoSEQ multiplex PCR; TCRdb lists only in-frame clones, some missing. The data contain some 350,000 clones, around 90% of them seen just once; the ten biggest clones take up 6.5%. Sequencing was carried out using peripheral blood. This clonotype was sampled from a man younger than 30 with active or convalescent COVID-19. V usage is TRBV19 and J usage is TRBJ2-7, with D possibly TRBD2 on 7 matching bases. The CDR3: CASSPGRGTNFYEQYF. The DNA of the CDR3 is TGTGCCAGTAGCCCAGGGAGGGGGACAAACTTCTACGAGCAGTACTTC.